The 15 T cell receptor beta chains presented below share a single source sample, sequenced in a study of cytomegalovirus exposure and HLA in healthy donors. PCR used 60 Vbeta primers and 13 Jbeta primers. TCRdb's table, derived via immunoSEQ multiplex PCR, lists solely in-frame clones and lacks some. The sample records fewer than 130,000 clones, more than 70% being singletons. Sequences were obtained from PBMCs. These receptors were collected from a woman aged 60-70 years in good health and CMV-seropositive.

The chain links TRBV2 to TRBJ2-5; 8 bases match TRBD2. CDR1 is SNHLY, CDR2 FYNNEI, per germline. The CDR3 spans 12 residues. The V and J ends lost 7 bases and 5 bases, in that order; junction bases with no gene match: 3. The CDR3, as DNA: TGTGCCAGCAAGCGGGAGTCGGAGACCCAGTACTTC. Encoded protein: CASKRESETQYF.

This chain joins TRBV18 and TRBJ1-1; D gene ambiguous. The CDR3 extends over 13 amino acids. CDR1 and CDR2 from the germline V gene are KGHSH and LQKENI. The V gene lost 2 bases and the J gene lost 1 base, with 5 bases spanning the gap. The CDR3, as DNA: TGTGCCAGCTCACCAGTCGGGAACACTGAAGCTTTCTTT. Its translation is CASSPVGNTEAFF.

This sequence joins TRBV11-2 and TRBJ2-1; TRBD2 matches 14 bases. The length of the CDR3 is 19 residues. CDR1 and CDR2 (germline): SGHAT, FQNNGV. V lost 2 bases to trimming and J lost 1 base; unmatched junction nucleotides: 7. The chain's CDR3 is CASSLSGTSGSGSYNEQFF. Here the CDR3 DNA reads TGTGCCAGCAGCTTATCTGGGACTAGCGGGAGTGGGTCCTACAATGAGCAGTTCTTC.

The chain is built from TRBV7-2 and TRBJ1-5, with D perhaps matching TRBD1 (6 bases). The CDR3 is 12 amino acids. Trimming pared 6 bases from V and 16 bases from J, leaving 19 bases between. Germline lookup yields CDR1 SGHTA and CDR2 FQGNSA. The CDR3 loop reads CASSPTTGSLHF. The CDR3 bases are TGTGCCAGCAGTCCAACTACAGGGTCTCTTCATTTT.

This clone was observed a few times. The chain combines TRBV5-1 with TRBJ2-7, with 7 bases identical to TRBD2. The CDR3 is made up of 19 amino acids. Germline-derived CDR1 and CDR2 are SGHRS and YFSETQ. Trimming cost V 1 base and J 2 bases; bases outside gene matches: 18. The DNA of the CDR3 is TGCGCCAGCAGCTTGCTTTTTCGTCTTCCTAGCGGCCCCCCCTACGAGCAGTACTTC. The encoded protein is CASSLLFRLPSGPPYEQYF.

This clone was recorded a few times. The V and J genes are TRBV6-5 and TRBJ2-5; 8 positions agree with TRBD2. Germline CDR1 reads MNHEY; CDR2 reads SVGAGI. The CDR3 has 16 amino acids. V trimming: 0 bases; J trimming: 1 base; junction bases outside the gene matches: 4. CDR3 loop: CASSYSTTSGQETQYF. DNA of the CDR3: TGTGCCAGCAGTTACTCTACAACTAGCGGCCAAGAGACCCAGTACTTC.

The chain couples TRBV2 to TRBJ2-1; the match to TRBD2 covers 13 bases. Per germline, CDR1 SNHLY and CDR2 FYNNEI. The junction had 10 bases not matched to a gene; V was cut back by 4 bases and J by 4 bases. This CDR3 is built from 18 residues. CDR3 DNA: TGTGCCAGCAGTGGTAGACCGACTAGCGGGAGGTCTTACAATGAGCAGTTCTTC. This encodes CASSGRPTSGRSYNEQFF.

The chain links TRBV10-3 to TRBJ2-3; TRBD1 aligns across 8 bases. Germline V gene data show CDR1 as ENHRY and CDR2 as SYGVKD. CDR3 length: 13 residues. Trimming at V came to 8 bases and at J to 1 base, leaving 2 bases not matched to a gene. The CDR3 loop is CAIEGQGTDTQYF. The DNA for the CDR3 is TGTGCCATCGAGGGACAGGGCACAGATACGCAGTATTTT.

The chain is built from TRBV5-6 and TRBJ2-3, with TRBD2 matching over 7 bases. V trimming: 1 base; J trimming: 3 bases; junction bases outside the gene matches: 8. Germline V gene data show CDR1 as SGHDT and CDR2 as YYEEEE. This CDR3 comprises 16 residues. The CDR3 nucleotides read TGTGCCAGCAGCTTGAGATGGGGGGGGTTTACAGATACGCAGTATTTT. It codes for CASSLRWGGFTDTQYF.

This rearrangement joins TRBV7-2 to TRBJ2-7; tentatively, D is TRBD2 (6 bases). Per the germline V gene, CDR1 is SGHTA and CDR2 is FQGNSA. This CDR3 has 15 residues. V was cut by 4 bases and J by 7 bases, with 20 bases left in between. The CDR3 DNA sequence: TGTGCCAGCAGCTCGGAGGGTCATCCTGCGGGGGAGCAGTACTTC. Its translation is CASSSEGHPAGEQYF.

Here the CDR3 reads CASSEEAGWYNEQFF. CDR3 DNA sequence: TGTGCCAGCAGTGAAGAAGCAGGGTGGTACAATGAGCAGTTCTTC. The V gene is TRBV6-1, the J gene TRBJ2-1; a possible D gene is TRBD1 (5 bases). The V gene's germline CDR1 is MNHNS and CDR2 SASEGT. The CDR3 runs to 15 residues. V gave up 1 base and J gave up 4 bases, with 11 bases separating them.

The J gene is TRBJ1-1, the V gene TRBV6-1; TRBD1 might be the D (5 bases). Looked up from germline, CDR1 is MNHNS and CDR2 is SASEGT. The CDR3 sequence is 12 residues long. V gave up 5 bases and J gave up 5 bases, with 9 bases separating them. The CDR3 coding sequence is TGTGCCAGCAGTAAAGACAGAACTGAAGCTTTCTTT. Its protein product is CASSKDRTEAFF.

CDR3 sequence: CASSFATGDHNQPQHF. The CDR3 DNA reads TGTGCCAGCAGTTTCGCGACAGGGGACCACAATCAGCCCCAGCATTTT. The chain uses TRBV27 and TRBJ1-5; 8 positions agree with TRBD1. Looked up from germline, CDR1 is MNHEY and CDR2 is SMNVEV (reference sequence). V shed 3 bases, J shed 3 bases, and the junction held 7 bases outside the gene matches. The CDR3 length is 16 residues.

V is TRBV25-1 and J is TRBJ2-1, with 9 bases aligning to TRBD2. The CDR3 is 14 residues long. Germline CDR1 reads MGHDK; CDR2 reads SYGVNS. After removal of 9 bases from V and 2 bases from J, the junction contained 5 bases not matched to a gene. The CDR3 sequence: CASHSGSPYNEQFF. In nucleotides, the CDR3 is TGTGCCAGTCATAGCGGGAGTCCCTACAATGAGCAGTTCTTC.

Here the CDR3 DNA reads TGTGCCAGCAGCCACCGGACAGGGAACGGTTTCTCGACTGAAGCTTTCTTT. Its translation is CASSHRTGNGFSTEAFF. V and J are TRBV4-2 and TRBJ1-1, with 8 bases aligning to TRBD1. The V segment lost 3 bases and the J segment 5 bases; nucleotides outside the gene matches: 14. The CDR3 has 17 amino acids. Germline V gives CDR1 LGHNA, CDR2 YNFKEQ.